Listed below are T cell receptor beta chains from one sample, sequenced in a study of blood T cell repertoires in COVID-19. The method was immunoSEQ multiplex PCR; TCRdb's version includes in-frame clones alone and lacks a portion of them. The sample lists approximately 240,000 clones; roughly 82% were seen once. Sequencing input: peripheral blood. The origin of the receptors is a woman aged 80 or older with active or convalescent COVID-19. CDR3s include the opening cysteine and the closing phenylalanine or tryptophan. A D gene is named only where the DNA matches it firmly. A row's size may be missing; if present it is once, few, many or a size class.

TRBJ1-2	TRBV2	few	NA	TGTGCCAGCAGAGGACAGCAGGGGTTCTATGGCTACACCTTC	CASRGQQGFYGYTF
TRBJ1-1	TRBV28	few	NA	TGTGCCAGCCACACCCGACAGGTCAACTGGGGGAACACTGAAGCTTTCTTT	CASHTRQVNWGNTEAFF
TRBJ1-6	TRBV15	NA	NA	TGTGCCACCAGCAGAGATGGACTAAATGGGTCACCCCTCCACTTT	CATSRDGLNGSPLHF
TRBJ2-5	TRBV7-2	NA	NA	TGTGCCAGCAGCTTAGCGGAGTTCTCGGCCCAGTACTTC	CASSLAEFSAQYF
TRBJ2-1	TRBV5-1	NA	TRBD2	TGCGCCAGCAGCTTTCTGCTAGCGGGAAACAATGAGCAGTTCTTC	CASSFLLAGNNEQFF
TRBJ1-1	TRBV10-3	NA	NA	TGTGCCATCAGGCCGGACATGAACACTGAAGCTTTCTTT	CAIRPDMNTEAFF
TRBJ1-1	TRBV5-6	NA	NA	TGTGCCAGCAGCTTGGTGAAGATAGTGAACACTGAAGCTTTCTTT	CASSLVKIVNTEAFF
TRBJ1-2	TRBV5-6	NA	NA	TGTGCCAGCAGCTCATTCAGGGGACCCTATAACTATGGCTACACCTTC	CASSSFRGPYNYGYTF
TRBJ1-4	TRBV18	NA	TRBD1	TGTGCCAGCTCACCTACGACAGGGGGGAATGAAAAACTGTTTTTT	CASSPTTGGNEKLFF
TRBJ1-2	TRBV28	NA	NA	TGTGCCAGCAGTATAGGACAGTTGGGCTATGGCTACACCTTC	CASSIGQLGYGYTF
TRBJ2-3	TRBV11-2	NA	NA	TGTGCCAGCAGCTTAGCTCCAGGGTCCACAGATACGCAGTATTTT	CASSLAPGSTDTQYF
TRBJ1-4	TRBV14	NA	TRBD1	TGTGCCAGCAGCCTTTCCTCATCGGGACAGGTGTATAATGAAAAACTGTTTTTT	CASSLSSSGQVYNEKLFF
TRBJ2-4	TRBV30	NA	TRBD2	TGTGCCAGGGAGGGGATCAAAAACATTCAGTACTTC	CAREGIKNIQYF
TRBJ1-1	TRBV28	NA	TRBD1	TGTGCCAGCAGTCCCAGGGACAGGGAGGCTGAAGCTTTCTTT	CASSPRDREAEAFF
TRBJ2-7	TRBV21-1	NA	NA	TGTGCCAGCAGCAGCCGGGACAGGGGGTACGAGCAGTACTTC	CASSSRDRGYEQYF
TRBJ2-3	TRBV14	NA	NA	TGTGCCAGCAGCCCGGGTCGAGATACGCAGTATTTT	CASSPGRDTQYF